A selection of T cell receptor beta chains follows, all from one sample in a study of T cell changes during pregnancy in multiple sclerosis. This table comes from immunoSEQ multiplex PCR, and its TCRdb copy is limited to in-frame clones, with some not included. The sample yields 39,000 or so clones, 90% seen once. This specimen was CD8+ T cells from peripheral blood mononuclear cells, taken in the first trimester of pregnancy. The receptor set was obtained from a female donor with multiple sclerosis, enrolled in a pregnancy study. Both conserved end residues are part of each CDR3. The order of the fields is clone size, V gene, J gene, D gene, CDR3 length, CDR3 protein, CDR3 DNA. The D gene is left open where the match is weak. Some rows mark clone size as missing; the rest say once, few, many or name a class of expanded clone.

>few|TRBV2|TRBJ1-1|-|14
CASRGDIMNTEAFF
TGTGCCAGCAGGGGGGACATCATGAACACTGAAGCTTTCTTT
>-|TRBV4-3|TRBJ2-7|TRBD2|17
CASSQGSGGANSYEQYF
TGCGCCAGCAGCCAAGGTAGCGGGGGGGCCAATTCGTACGAGCAGTACTTC
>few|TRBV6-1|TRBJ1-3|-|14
CASSEEGTSNTIYF
TGTGCCAGCAGTGAAGAGGGGACTAGCAACACCATATATTTT
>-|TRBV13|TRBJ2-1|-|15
CASSLGLNRYNEQFF
TGTGCCAGCAGCTTAGGACTTAACCGCTACAATGAGCAGTTCTTC
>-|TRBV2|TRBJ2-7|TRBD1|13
CATRTGQTYEQYF
TGTGCCACCAGGACAGGGCAAACCTACGAGCAGTACTTC
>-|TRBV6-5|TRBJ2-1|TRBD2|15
CASSLRETPYNEQFF
TGTGCCAGCAGTTTGCGGGAGACCCCCTACAATGAGCAGTTCTTC
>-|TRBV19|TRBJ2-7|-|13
CASSLTGSYEQYF
TGTGCCAGTTCCCTGACAGGTTCCTACGAGCAGTACTTC
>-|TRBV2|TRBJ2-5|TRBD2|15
CASSEVAGPQETQYF
TGTGCCAGCAGTGAAGTAGCGGGGCCCCAAGAGACCCAGTACTTC
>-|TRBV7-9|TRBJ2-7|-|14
CASSNRDTSYEQYF
TGTGCCAGCAGCAACCGGGACACCTCCTACGAGCAGTACTTC
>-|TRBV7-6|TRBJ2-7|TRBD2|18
CASSPGLGGGGTSYEQYF
TGTGCCAGCAGCCCAGGGTTGGGGGGGGGAGGGACCTCCTACGAGCAGTACTTC
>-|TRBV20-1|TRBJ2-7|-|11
CSAATGGEQYF
TGCAGTGCAGCGACAGGAGGCGAGCAGTACTTC
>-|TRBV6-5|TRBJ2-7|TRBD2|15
CASSVGSGGHYEQYF
TGTGCCAGCAGTGTGGGTTCGGGGGGTCACTACGAGCAGTACTTC
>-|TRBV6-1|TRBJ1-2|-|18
CASSEAQGFRASNYGYTF
TGTGCCAGCAGTGAAGCTCAAGGGTTCAGGGCCTCTAACTATGGCTACACCTTC
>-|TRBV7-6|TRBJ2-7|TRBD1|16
CASSPPAGQGLHEQYF
TGTGCCAGCAGCCCCCCTGCGGGACAGGGGCTCCACGAGCAGTACTTC
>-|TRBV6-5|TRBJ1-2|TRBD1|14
CASSYRTGGYGYTF
TGTGCCAGCAGTTACAGAACAGGGGGCTATGGCTACACCTTC
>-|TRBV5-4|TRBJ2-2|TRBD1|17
CASSQLGTGGNTGELFF
TGTGCCAGCAGCCAACTGGGGACAGGGGGCAACACCGGGGAGCTGTTTTTT
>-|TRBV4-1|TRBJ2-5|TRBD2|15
CASSPEPGGGETQYF
TGCGCCAGCAGCCCCGAACCGGGAGGGGGGGAGACCCAGTACTTC
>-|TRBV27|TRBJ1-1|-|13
CASSLSADAEAFF
TGTGCCAGCAGTTTATCGGCAGATGCTGAAGCTTTCTTT
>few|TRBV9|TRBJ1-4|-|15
CASSSGGQYNEKLFF
TGTGCCAGCAGCTCGGGGGGTCAGTATAATGAAAAACTGTTTTTT
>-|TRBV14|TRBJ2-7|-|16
CASSLIRTGYPYEQYF
TGTGCCAGCAGCCTTATTCGCACAGGGTACCCCTACGAGCAGTACTTC
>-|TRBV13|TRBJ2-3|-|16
CASSPTSRGGRDTQYF
TGTGCCAGCAGCCCTACGTCCCGAGGCGGGCGGGATACGCAGTATTTT
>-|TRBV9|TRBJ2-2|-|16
CASSPPAGTNTGELFF
TGTGCCAGCAGCCCCCCGGCAGGGACGAACACCGGGGAGCTGTTTTTT
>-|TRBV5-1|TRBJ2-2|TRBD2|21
CASSANPGTRHVEGSTGELFF
TGCGCCAGCAGCGCAAACCCCGGGACTAGGCATGTCGAGGGTAGCACCGGGGAGCTGTTTTTT
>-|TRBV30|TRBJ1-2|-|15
CAWSVPGELLYGYTF
TGTGCCTGGAGTGTACCAGGGGAACTCCTCTATGGCTACACCTTC
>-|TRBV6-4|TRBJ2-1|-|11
CASSRGNEQFF
TGTGCCAGCAGTCGGGGCAATGAGCAGTTCTTC
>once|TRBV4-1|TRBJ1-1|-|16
CASSQTDNQMRTEAFF
TGCGCCAGCAGCCAAACGGACAACCAGATGAGGACTGAAGCTTTCTTT
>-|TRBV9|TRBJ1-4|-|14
CASSLIPGDEKLFF
TGTGCCAGCAGCCTAATTCCAGGGGACGAAAAACTGTTTTTT
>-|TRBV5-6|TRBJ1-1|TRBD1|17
CASSSDRPDAAWTEAFF
TGTGCCAGCAGCTCGGACAGGCCCGACGCCGCGTGGACTGAAGCTTTCTTT
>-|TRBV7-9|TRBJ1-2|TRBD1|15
CASSLAGTDNYGYTF
TGTGCCAGCAGCTTGGCCGGGACAGATAACTATGGCTACACCTTC
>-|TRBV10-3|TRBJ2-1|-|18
CAISEFLSWEYAYNEQFF
TGTGCCATCAGTGAGTTCCTTTCTTGGGAGTATGCCTACAATGAGCAGTTCTTC
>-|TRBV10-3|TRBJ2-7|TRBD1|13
CAISDRGSYEQYF
TGTGCCATCAGCGACAGGGGCTCCTACGAGCAGTACTTC
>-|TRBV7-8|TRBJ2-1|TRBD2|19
CASSLAVFLAGASYNEQFF
TGTGCCAGCAGCTTAGCGGTTTTTTTAGCGGGGGCCTCCTACAATGAGCAGTTCTTC
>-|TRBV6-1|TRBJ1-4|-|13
CASSGDNDEKLFF
TGTGCCAGCAGTGGGGACAACGATGAAAAACTGTTTTTT
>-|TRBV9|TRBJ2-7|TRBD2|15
CASSLTSGASYEQYF
TGTGCCAGCAGCCTGACTAGCGGGGCTTCCTACGAGCAGTACTTC
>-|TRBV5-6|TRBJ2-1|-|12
CASSLGSGEQFF
TGTGCCAGCAGTTTGGGGTCAGGTGAGCAGTTCTTC
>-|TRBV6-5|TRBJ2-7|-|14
CASSFRGHKWEQYF
TGTGCCAGCAGTTTTAGAGGACATAAGTGGGAGCAGTACTTC
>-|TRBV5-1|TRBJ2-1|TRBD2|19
CASSYRQGSGLAGGWEQFF
TGCGCCAGCAGCTATAGACAGGGTTCCGGGCTAGCGGGAGGGTGGGAGCAGTTCTTC
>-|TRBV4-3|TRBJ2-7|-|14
CASSQETTTYEQYF
TGCGCCAGCAGCCAAGAGACAACGACCTACGAGCAGTACTTC
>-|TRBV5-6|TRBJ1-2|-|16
CASSFDRPYAPRDYTF
TGTGCCAGCAGCTTCGACAGACCATACGCCCCCCGTGACTACACCTTC
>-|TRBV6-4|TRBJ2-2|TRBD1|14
CASSGTGDTGELFF
TGTGCCAGCAGTGGGACAGGGGACACCGGGGAGCTGTTTTTT
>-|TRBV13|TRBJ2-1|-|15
CASSLGASSYNEQFF
TGTGCCAGCAGCTTAGGCGCTAGCTCCTACAATGAGCAGTTCTTC
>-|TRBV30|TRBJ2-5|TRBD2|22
CAWSVDSETSGVLPGYMETQYF
TGTGCCTGGAGTGTAGACTCTGAGACTAGCGGGGTTTTGCCTGGGTATATGGAGACCCAGTACTTC
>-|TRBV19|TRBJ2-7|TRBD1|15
CASSYRDRATYEQYF
TGTGCCAGTAGTTACCGGGACAGGGCAACCTACGAGCAGTACTTC
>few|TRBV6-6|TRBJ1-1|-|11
CASLDGWKAFF
TGTGCCAGCTTAGACGGGTGGAAAGCTTTCTTT
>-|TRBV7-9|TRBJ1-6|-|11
CASSLQGPLHF
TGTGCCAGCAGCTTACAGGGACCCCTCCACTTT
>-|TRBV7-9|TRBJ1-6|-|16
CASSLLGLSYNSPLHF
TGTGCCAGCAGCTTACTTGGGCTCTCCTATAATTCACCCCTCCACTTT
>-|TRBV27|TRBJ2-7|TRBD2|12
CARRLARYEQYF
TGTGCCAGGCGACTAGCGAGATACGAGCAGTACTTC
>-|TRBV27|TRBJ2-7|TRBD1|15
CASSLRGTVPYEQYF
TGTGCCAGCAGTTTACGAGGGACAGTTCCCTACGAGCAGTACTTC
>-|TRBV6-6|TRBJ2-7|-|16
CASSYSRQGYAYEQYF
TGTGCCAGCAGTTACAGTAGGCAGGGGTACGCCTACGAGCAGTACTTC
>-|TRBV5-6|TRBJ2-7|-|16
CASSPILTGSSYEQYF
TGTGCCAGCAGCCCAATACTGACAGGAAGCTCCTACGAGCAGTACTTC